The 4 T cell receptor beta chains given below trace back to one sample, sequenced in a study of OX40 agonist ivuxolimab in advanced cancers. Produced via immunoSEQ multiplex PCR; TCRdb's table is partial and in-frame only. The data hold about 77,000 clones, with approximately 95% observed a single time. Sequenced here: CD4+ or CD8+ T cells sorted from blood, sampled in a trial of the OX40 agonist ivuxolimab. The receptors come from an adult with an advanced solid tumor such as melanoma, head and neck, liver or kidney cancer.

The chain carries TRBV27 and TRBJ1-2; no firm D call. This CDR3 has 14 residues. Per germline, CDR1 MNHEY and CDR2 SMNVEV (reference sequence). Trimming removed 8 bases at V and 4 bases at J, with 17 bases between. The CDR3: CASHSSGRTYGYTF. CDR3 sequence (DNA): TGTGCCAGCCATAGCAGCGGGAGGACCTATGGCTACACCTTC.

This chain connects TRBV7-9 to TRBJ2-7; 7 bases agree with TRBD2. The germline gives CDR1 SEHNR, CDR2 FQNEAQ (reference sequence). J lost 5 bases, V lost 5 bases, and 6 bases had no gene match. CDR3 size: 13 residues. The CDR3 here is CASSAPLAHEQYF. DNA of the CDR3: TGTGCCAGCAGCGCACCACTAGCGCACGAGCAGTACTTC.

This chain links TRBV9 with TRBJ1-5, with a tentative D call TRBD1 (5 bases). The germline V gene encodes CDR1 SGDLS and CDR2 YYNGEE. The V gene lost 0 bases and the J gene lost 2 bases, with 15 bases spanning the gap. The CDR3 totals 17 residues. This chain's CDR3 is CASSVEETEYGNQPQHF. The CDR3 region has the DNA TGTGCCAGCAGCGTAGAAGAGACAGAGTACGGCAATCAGCCCCAGCATTTT.

V gene TRBV6-5 combines with J gene TRBJ1-5, with D maybe TRBD1 (5 bases). The CDR3 has 14 residues. Trimming took 7 bases from V and 2 from J, leaving 12 bases between them. CDR1 is MNHEY, CDR2 SVGAGI, per germline. The CDR3 is CASTRLGGNQPQHF. The CDR3, as DNA: TGTGCCAGCACCCGTTTGGGGGGCAATCAGCCCCAGCATTTT.